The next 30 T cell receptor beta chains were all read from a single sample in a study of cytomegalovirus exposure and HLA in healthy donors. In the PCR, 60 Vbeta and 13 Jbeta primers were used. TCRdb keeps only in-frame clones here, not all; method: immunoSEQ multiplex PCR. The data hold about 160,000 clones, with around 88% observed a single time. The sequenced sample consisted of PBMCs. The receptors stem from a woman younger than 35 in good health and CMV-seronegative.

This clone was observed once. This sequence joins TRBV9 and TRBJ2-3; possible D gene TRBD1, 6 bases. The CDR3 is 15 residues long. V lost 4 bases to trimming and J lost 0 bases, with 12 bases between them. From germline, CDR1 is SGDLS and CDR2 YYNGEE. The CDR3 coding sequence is TGTGCCAGCAGCCTCGGGCAGGGGAGCACAGATACGCAGTATTTT. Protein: CASSLGQGSTDTQYF.

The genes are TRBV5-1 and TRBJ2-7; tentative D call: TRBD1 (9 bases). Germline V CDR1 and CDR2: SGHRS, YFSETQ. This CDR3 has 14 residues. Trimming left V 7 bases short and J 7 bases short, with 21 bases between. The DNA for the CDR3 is TGCGCCAGCCGCACGGGGGGGACAGGGAGTGAGCAGTACTTC. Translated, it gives CASRTGGTGSEQYF. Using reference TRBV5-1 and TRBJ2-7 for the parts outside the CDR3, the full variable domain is KAGVTQTPRYLIKTRGQQVTLSCSPISGHRSVSWYQQTPGQGLQFLFEYFSETQRNKGNFPGRFSGRQFSNSRSEMNVSTLELGDSALYLCASRTGGTGSEQYFGPGTRLTVT.

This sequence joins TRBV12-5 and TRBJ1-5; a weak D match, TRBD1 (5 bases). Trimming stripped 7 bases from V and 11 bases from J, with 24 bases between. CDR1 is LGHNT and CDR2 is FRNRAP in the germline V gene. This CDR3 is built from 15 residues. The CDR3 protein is CASALGGGIQGSQHF. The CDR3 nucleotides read TGTGCTAGTGCCTTGGGGGGTGGGATCCAAGGTTCCCAGCATTTT.

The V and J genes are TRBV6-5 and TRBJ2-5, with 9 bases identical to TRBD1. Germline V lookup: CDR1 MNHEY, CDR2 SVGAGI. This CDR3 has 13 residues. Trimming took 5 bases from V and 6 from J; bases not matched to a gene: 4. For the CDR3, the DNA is TGTGCCAGCAGTGCGGACAGGGGACAGACCCAGTACTTC. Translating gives CASSADRGQTQYF.

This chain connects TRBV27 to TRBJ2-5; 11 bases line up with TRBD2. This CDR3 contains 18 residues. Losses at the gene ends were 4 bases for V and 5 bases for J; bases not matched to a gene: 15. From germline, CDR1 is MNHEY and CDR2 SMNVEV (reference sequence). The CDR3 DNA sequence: TGTGCCAGCAGTTCAAGGTTAGCGGGAGGGCCGGTCGCGGAGACCCAGTACTTC. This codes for CASSSRLAGGPVAETQYF.

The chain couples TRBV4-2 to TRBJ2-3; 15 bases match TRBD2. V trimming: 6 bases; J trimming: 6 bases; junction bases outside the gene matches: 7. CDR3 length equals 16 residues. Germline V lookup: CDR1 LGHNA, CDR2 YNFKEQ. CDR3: CASSSGLAGGEDTQYF. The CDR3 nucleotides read TGTGCCAGCAGTTCCGGACTAGCGGGGGGGGAGGATACGCAGTATTTT.

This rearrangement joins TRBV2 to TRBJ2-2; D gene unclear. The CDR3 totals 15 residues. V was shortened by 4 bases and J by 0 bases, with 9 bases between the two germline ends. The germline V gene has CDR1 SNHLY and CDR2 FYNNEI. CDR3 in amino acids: CASSGSNSNTGELFF. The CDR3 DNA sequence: TGTGCCAGCAGTGGTAGCAATTCGAACACCGGGGAGCTGTTTTTT.

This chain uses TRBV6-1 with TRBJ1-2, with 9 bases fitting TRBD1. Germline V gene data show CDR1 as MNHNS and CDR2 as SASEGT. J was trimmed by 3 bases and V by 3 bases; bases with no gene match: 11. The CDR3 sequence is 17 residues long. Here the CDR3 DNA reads TGTGCCAGCAGTGACTTAGATTCGGGACAGGGAGACTATGGCTACACCTTC. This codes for CASSDLDSGQGDYGYTF.

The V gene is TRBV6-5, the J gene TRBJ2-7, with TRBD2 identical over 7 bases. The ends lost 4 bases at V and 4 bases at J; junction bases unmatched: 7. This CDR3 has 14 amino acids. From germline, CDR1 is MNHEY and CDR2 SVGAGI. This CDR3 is CASSSLSGRYEQYF. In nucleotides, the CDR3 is TGTGCCAGCAGTTCCCTTTCCGGGAGGTACGAGCAGTACTTC.

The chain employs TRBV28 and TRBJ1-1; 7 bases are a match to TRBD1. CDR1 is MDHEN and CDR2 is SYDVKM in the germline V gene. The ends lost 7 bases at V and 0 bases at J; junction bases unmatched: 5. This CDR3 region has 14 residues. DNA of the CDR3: TGTGCCAGCACCAAAGACAGGGTGAACACTGAAGCTTTCTTT. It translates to CASTKDRVNTEAFF. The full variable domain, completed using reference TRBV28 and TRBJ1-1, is DVKVTQSSRYLVKRTGEKVFLECVQDMDHENMFWYRQDPGLGLRLIYFSYDVKMKEKGDIPEGYSVSREKKERFSLILESASTNQTSMYLCASTKDRVNTEAFFGQGTRLTVV.

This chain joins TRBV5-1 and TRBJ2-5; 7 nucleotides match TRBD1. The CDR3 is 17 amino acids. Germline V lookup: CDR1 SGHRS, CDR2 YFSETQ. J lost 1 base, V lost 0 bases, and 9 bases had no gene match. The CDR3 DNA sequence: TGCGCCAGCAGCTTGGCGGCGACAGGGAAACCCCAAGAGACCCAGTACTTC. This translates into CASSLAATGKPQETQYF. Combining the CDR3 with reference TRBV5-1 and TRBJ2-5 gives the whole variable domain KAGVTQTPRYLIKTRGQQVTLSCSPISGHRSVSWYQQTPGQGLQFLFEYFSETQRNKGNFPGRFSGRQFSNSRSEMNVSTLELGDSALYLCASSLAATGKPQETQYFGPGTRLLVL.

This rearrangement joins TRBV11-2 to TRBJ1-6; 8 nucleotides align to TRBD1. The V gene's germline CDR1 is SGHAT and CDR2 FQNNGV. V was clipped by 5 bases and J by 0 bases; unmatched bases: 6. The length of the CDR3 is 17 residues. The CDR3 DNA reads TGTGCCAGCAGCCGAACGGACAGGGCCTCCTATAATTCACCCCTCCACTTT. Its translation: CASSRTDRASYNSPLHF.

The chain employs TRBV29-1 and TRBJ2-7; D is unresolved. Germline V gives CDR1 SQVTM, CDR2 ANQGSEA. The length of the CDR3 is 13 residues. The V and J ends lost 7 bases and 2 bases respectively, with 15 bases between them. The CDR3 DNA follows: TGCAGCGCCCGTAATCGGTCCCCCTACGAGCAGTACTTC. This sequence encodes CSARNRSPYEQYF.

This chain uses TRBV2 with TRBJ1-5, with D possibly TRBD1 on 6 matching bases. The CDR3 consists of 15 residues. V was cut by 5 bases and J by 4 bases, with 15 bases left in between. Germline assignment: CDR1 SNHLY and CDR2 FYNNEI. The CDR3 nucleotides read TGTGCCAGCAGTATCGGGACACCGGATAATCAGCCCCAGCATTTT. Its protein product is CASSIGTPDNQPQHF.

The CDR3 reads CASSIRTSGASSYEQYF. CDR3 coding DNA: TGCGCCAGCAGCATTAGGACTAGCGGGGCGAGCTCCTACGAGCAGTACTTC. The chain couples TRBV5-1 to TRBJ2-7; 12 bases match TRBD2. The length of the CDR3 is 17 residues. Per the germline V gene, CDR1 is SGHRS and CDR2 is YFSETQ. V lost 4 bases to trimming and J lost 0 bases; unmatched junction nucleotides: 8.

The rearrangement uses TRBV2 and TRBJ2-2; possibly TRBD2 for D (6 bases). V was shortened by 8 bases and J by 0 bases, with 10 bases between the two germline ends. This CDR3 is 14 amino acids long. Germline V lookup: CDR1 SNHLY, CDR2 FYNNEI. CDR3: CASRAGTNTGELFF. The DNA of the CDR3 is TGTGCCAGCCGAGCGGGTACGAACACCGGGGAGCTGTTTTTT.

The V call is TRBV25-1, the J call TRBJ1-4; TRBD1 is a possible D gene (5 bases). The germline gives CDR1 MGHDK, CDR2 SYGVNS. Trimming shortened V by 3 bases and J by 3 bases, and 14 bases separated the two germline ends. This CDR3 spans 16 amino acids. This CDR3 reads CASSDRDKGPNEKLFF. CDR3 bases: TGTGCCAGCAGTGACCGTGACAAGGGGCCTAATGAAAAACTGTTTTTT.

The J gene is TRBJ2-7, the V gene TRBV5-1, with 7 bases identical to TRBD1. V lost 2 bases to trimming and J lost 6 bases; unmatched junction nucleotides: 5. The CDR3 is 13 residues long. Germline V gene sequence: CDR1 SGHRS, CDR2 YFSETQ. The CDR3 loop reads CASSLQGQVEQYF. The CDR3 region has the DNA TGCGCCAGCAGCTTACAAGGACAGGTCGAGCAGTACTTC.

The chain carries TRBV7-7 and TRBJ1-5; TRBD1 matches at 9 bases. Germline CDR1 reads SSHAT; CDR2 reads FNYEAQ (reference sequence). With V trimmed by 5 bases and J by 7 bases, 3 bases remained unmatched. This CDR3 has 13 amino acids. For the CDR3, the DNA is TGTGCCAGCAGCGCCGGACAGGGGCAGCCCCAGCATTTT. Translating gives CASSAGQGQPQHF.

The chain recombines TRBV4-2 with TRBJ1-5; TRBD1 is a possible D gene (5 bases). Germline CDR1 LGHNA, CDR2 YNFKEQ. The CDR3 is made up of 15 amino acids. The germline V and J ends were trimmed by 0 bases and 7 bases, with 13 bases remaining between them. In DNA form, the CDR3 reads TGTGCCAGCAGCCAAGAAGTGGGGCTGGGACAGCCCCAGCATTTT. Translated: CASSQEVGLGQPQHF.

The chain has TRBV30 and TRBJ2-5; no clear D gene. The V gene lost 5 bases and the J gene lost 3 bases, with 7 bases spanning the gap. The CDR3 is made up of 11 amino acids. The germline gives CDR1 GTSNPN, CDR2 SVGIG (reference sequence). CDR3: CAWSEKETQYF. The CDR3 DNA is TGTGCCTGGTCGGAGAAAGAGACCCAGTACTTC.

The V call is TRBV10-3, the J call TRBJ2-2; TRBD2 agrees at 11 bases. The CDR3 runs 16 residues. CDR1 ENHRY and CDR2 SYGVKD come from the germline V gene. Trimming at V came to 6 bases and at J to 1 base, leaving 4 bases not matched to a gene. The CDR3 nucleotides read TGTGCCATCAGACTAGCGGGAGCCCTGAACACCGGGGAGCTGTTTTTT. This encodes CAIRLAGALNTGELFF.

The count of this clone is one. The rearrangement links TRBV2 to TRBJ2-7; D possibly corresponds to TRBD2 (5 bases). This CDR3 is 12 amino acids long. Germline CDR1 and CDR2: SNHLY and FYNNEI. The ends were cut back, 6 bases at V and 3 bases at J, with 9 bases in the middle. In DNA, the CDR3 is TGTGCCAGCAGCGGAGGACTCTACGAGCAGTACTTC. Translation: CASSGGLYEQYF.

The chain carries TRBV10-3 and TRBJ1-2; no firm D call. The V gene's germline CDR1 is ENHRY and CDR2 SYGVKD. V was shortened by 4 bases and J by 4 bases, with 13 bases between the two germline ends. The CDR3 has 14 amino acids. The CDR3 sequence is CAISGQGEPYGYTF. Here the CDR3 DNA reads TGTGCCATCAGTGGCCAAGGAGAGCCCTATGGCTACACCTTC.

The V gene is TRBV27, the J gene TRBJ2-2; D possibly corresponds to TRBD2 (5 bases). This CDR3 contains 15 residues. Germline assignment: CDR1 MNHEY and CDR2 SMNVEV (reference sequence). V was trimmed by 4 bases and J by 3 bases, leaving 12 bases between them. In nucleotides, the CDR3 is TGTGCCAGCAGTTCAAGCGGAGCGGACACCGGGGAGCTGTTTTTT. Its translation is CASSSSGADTGELFF.

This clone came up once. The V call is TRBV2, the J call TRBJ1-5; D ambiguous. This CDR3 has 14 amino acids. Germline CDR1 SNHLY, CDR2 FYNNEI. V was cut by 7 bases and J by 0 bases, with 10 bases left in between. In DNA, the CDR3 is TGTGCCAGCAATGAGTATAATAGCAATCAGCCCCAGCATTTT. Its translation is CASNEYNSNQPQHF. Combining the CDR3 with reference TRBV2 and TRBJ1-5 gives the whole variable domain EPEVTQTPSHQVTQMGQEVILRCVPISNHLYFYWYRQILGQKVEFLVSFYNNEISEKSEIFDDQFSVERPDGSNFTLKIRSTKLEDSAMYFCASNEYNSNQPQHFGDGTRLSIL.

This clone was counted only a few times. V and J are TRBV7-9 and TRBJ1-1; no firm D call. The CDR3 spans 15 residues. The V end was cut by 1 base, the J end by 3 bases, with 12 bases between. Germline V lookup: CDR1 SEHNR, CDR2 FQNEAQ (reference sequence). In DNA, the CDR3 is TGTGCCAGCAGCTTAGTTATCAGGTGGGACACTGAAGCTTTCTTT. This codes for CASSLVIRWDTEAFF.

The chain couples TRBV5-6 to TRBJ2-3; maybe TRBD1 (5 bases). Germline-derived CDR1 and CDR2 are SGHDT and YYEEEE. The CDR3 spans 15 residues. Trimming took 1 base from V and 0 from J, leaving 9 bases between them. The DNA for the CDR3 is TGTGCCAGCAGCTTGCGCAGGGAAAGCACAGATACGCAGTATTTT. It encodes CASSLRRESTDTQYF.

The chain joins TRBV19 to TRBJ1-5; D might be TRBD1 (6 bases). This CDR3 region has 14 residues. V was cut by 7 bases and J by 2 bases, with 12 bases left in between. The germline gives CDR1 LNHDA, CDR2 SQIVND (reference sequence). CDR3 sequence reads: CASTRGTGNQPQHF. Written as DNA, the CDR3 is TGTGCCAGTACGAGGGGGACCGGCAATCAGCCCCAGCATTTT.

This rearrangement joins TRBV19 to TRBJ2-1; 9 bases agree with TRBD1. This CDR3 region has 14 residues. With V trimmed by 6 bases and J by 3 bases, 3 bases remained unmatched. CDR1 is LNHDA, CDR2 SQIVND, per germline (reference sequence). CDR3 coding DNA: TGTGCCAGTAGCCCGGGACAGGGCTACAATGAGCAGTTCTTC. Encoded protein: CASSPGQGYNEQFF.